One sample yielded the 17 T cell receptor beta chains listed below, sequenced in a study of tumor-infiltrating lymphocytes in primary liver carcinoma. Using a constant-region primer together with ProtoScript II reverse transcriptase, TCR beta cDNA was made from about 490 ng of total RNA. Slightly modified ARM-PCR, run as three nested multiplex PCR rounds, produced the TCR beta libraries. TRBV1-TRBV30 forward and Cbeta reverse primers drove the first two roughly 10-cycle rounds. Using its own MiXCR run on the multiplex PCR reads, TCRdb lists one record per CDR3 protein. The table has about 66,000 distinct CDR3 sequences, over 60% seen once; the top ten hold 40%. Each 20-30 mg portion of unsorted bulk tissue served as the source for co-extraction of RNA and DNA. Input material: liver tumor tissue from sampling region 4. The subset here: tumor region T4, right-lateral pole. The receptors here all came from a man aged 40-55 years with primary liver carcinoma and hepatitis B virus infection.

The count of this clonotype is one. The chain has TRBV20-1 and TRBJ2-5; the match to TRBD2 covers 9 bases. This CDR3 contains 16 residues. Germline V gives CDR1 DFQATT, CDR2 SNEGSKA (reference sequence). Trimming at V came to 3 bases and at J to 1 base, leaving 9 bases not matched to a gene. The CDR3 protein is CSARLFGTSSQETQYF. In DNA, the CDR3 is TGCAGTGCTAGGCTGTTCGGGACTAGCAGCCAAGAGACCCAGTACTTC.

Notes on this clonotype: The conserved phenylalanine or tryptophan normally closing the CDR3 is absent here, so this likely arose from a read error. For the CDR3, the DNA is TGTGCCACCCCGACTAGCGGGAACTCTGGGGCCAACGTCCTGACTTCC. Its translation: CATPTSGNSGANVLTS. The gene calls are TRBV6-1 and TRBJ2-6; 11 bases align to TRBD2. CDR1 and CDR2 from the germline V gene are MNHNS and SASEGT. The CDR3 is 16 amino acids. V lost 10 bases and J lost 0; bases outside the gene matches: 5.

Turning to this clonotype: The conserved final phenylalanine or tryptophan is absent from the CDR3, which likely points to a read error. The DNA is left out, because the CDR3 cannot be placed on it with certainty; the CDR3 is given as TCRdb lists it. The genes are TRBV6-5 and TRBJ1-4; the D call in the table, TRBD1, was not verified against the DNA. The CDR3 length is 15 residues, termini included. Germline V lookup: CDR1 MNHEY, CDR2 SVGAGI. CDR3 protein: CASSNWTGKTEKLSV.

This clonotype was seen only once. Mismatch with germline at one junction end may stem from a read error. The CDR3 reads CASSFGPNTEPFF. Here the CDR3 DNA reads TGCGCCAGCAGCTTCGGTCCGAACACTGAACCTTTCTTC. The rearrangement uses TRBV5-1 and TRBJ1-1; no firm D call. Germline V gene data show CDR1 as SGHRS and CDR2 as YFSETQ. The CDR3 covers 13 residues. Looking up the rest from reference TRBV5-1 and TRBJ1-1 gives the full variable domain: KAGVTQTPRYLIKTRGQQVTLSCSPISGHRSVSWYQQTPGQGLQFLFEYFSETQRNKGNFPGRFSGRQFSNSRSEMNVSTLELGDSALYLCASSFGPNTEPFFGQGTRLTVV.

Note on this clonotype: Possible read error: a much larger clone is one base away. The CDR3 region is CVSSSQGTGANVLTF. The CDR3 bases are TGTGTCAGCAGCTCCCAGGGGACTGGGGCCAACGTCCTGACTTTC. The V call is TRBV2, the J call TRBJ2-6, with D possibly TRBD1 on 6 matching bases. The CDR3 has 15 amino acids. Germline CDR1 SNHLY, CDR2 FYNNEI.

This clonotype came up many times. In DNA form, the CDR3 reads TGTGCCAGCAGTTACAGGGGGAGCTACAATGAGCAGTTCTTC. It specifies CASSYRGSYNEQFF. The chain combines TRBV6-5 with TRBJ2-1, with D possibly TRBD1 on 6 matching bases. Germline loops: CDR1 MNHEY, CDR2 SVGAGI. This CDR3 region has 14 residues. Trimming pared 2 bases from V and 3 bases from J, leaving 8 bases between.

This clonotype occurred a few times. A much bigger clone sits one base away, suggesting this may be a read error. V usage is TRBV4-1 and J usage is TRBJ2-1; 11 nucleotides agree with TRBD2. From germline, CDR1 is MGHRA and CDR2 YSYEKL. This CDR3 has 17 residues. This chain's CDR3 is CANSPRGVAGGRSEQFF. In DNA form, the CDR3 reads TGCGCCAACAGCCCCAGAGGGGTAGCGGGAGGGCGTAGTGAGCAGTTCTTC.

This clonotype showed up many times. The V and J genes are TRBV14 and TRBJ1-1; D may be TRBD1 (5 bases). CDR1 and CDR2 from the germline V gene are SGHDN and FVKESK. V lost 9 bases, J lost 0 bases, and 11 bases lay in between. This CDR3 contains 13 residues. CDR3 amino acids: CASNRQLNTEAFF. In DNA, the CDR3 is TGTGCCAGTAACAGGCAATTGAACACTGAAGCTTTCTTT.

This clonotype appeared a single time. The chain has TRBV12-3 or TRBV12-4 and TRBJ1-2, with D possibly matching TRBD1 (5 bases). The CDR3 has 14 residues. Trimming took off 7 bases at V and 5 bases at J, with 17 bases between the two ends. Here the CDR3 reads CASNLGRARYGYTF. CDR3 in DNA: TGTGCCAGCAATTTGGGGCGCGCGAGGTATGGCTACACCTTC.

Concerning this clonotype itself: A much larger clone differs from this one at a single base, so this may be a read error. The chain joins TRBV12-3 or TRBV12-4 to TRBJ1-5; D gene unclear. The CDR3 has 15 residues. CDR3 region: CACREGPGSNQPQHF. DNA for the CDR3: TGTGCCTGCAGAGAAGGGCCCGGGAGCAATCAGCCCCAGCATTTT.

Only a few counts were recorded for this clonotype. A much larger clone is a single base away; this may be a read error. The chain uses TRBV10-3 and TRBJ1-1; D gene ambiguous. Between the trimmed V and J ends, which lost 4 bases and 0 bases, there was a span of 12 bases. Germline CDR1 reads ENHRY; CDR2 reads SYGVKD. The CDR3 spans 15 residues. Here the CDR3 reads CAISGSRNMNTEAFF. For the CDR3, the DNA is TGTGCCATCAGTGGGTCTCGGAATATGAACACTGAAGCTTTCTTT.

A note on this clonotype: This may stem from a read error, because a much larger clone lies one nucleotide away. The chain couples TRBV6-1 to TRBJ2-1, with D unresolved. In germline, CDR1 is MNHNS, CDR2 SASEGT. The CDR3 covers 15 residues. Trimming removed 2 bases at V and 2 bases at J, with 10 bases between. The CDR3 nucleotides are TGTGCCAGCAGTGAAACAGTGGGCGCCTACAATGAGCAGTTCTTC. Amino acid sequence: CASSETVGAYNEQFF.

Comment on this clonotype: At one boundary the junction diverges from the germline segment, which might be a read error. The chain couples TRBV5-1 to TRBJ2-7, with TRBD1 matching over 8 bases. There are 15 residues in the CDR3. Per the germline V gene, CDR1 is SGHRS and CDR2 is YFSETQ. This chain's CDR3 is CASSSWTGQSYEHYF. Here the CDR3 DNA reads TGCGCCAGCAGCTCATGGACAGGGCAGTCCTACGAGCACTACTTC.

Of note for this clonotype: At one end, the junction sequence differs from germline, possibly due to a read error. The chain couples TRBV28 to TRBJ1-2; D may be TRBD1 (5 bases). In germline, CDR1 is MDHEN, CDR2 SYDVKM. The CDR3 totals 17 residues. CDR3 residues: CACSSPGDGGGRRGYIF. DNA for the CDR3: TGTGCCTGCAGTTCCCCGGGGGATGGCGGGGGACGGAGGGGCTACATCTTC.

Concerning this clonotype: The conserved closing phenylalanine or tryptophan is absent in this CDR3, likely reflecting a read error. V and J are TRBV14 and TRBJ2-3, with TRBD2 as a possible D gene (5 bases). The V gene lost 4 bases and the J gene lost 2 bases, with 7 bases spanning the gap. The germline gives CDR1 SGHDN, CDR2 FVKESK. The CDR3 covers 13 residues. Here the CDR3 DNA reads TGTGCCAGCAGCCGAGGGTACACAGATACGCAGTATTGT. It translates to CASSRGYTDTQYC.

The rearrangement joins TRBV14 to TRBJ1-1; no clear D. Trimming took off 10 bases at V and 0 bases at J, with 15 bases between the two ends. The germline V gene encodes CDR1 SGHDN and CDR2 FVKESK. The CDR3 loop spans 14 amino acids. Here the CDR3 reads CAISQADLNTEAFF. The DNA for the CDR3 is TGTGCCATTAGCCAAGCAGATTTGAACACTGAAGCTTTCTTT.

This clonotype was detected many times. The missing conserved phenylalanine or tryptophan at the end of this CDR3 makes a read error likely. The CDR3: CASSLGRPGDALAFL. CDR3 nucleotides: TGTGCCAGCAGTTTAGGTCGCCCCGGGGACGCCTTAGCTTTCCTT. This sequence joins TRBV5-4 and TRBJ1-1, with D perhaps TRBD1 (5 bases). From germline, CDR1 is SGHNT and CDR2 YYREEE (reference sequence). The CDR3 consists of 15 residues. V lost 5 bases and J 10 bases, leaving 24 bases between the germline ends.